Below, 19 T cell receptor beta chains from the same sample are listed, as sequenced in a study of OX40 agonist ivuxolimab in advanced cancers. Assay: immunoSEQ multiplex PCR; the TCRdb copy retains only in-frame clones and omits some. The table has about 36,000 clones, 88% seen once. The material was CD4+ or CD8+ T cells sorted from blood, obtained in a trial of the OX40 agonist ivuxolimab. These receptors were taken from an adult with an advanced solid tumor such as melanoma, head and neck, liver or kidney cancer.

The chain uses TRBV28 and TRBJ1-1, with 8 bases lining up with TRBD1. Unmatched junction bases numbered 14, after V lost 6 bases and J lost 5 bases. Germline-derived CDR1 and CDR2 are MDHEN and SYDVKM. The CDR3 has 16 residues. CDR3 coding DNA: TGTGCCAGCAGCTGGGAAACTGACAGGGGAAAAACTGAAGCTTTCTTT. Translating gives CASSWETDRGKTEAFF.

V and J are TRBV5-1 and TRBJ2-5; the D gene is possibly TRBD1 (5 bases). CDR1 is SGHRS and CDR2 is YFSETQ in the germline V gene. V lost 4 bases, J lost 1 base, and 20 bases lay in between. This CDR3 has 17 residues. The CDR3 is CASSAPLMVDIQETQYF. The DNA for the CDR3 is TGCGCCAGCAGCGCCCCCTTGATGGTGGACATCCAAGAGACCCAGTACTTC.

CDR3 in DNA: TGTGCCAGCAGCTTAAATGGGGGCGGAGAGACCCAGTACTTC. It encodes CASSLNGGGETQYF. V and J are TRBV7-3 and TRBJ2-5, with a tentative D call TRBD1 (6 bases). Trimming cost V 1 base and J 4 bases, with 10 bases left between them. The germline V gene has CDR1 SGHTA and CDR2 FQGTGA. The CDR3 runs to 14 residues.

This clone occurred once. This sequence joins TRBV7-3 and TRBJ2-3; 8 bases map to TRBD1. With V trimmed by 3 bases and J by 1 base, 9 bases remained unmatched. Germline CDR1 reads SGHTA; CDR2 reads FQGTGA. The CDR3 loop spans 17 amino acids. This CDR3 is CASSFPDRGYGTDTQYF. The CDR3 DNA is TGTGCCAGCAGCTTTCCAGACAGGGGATATGGCACAGATACGCAGTATTTT.

The chain uses TRBV4-1 and TRBJ1-2, with 8 bases aligning to TRBD1. This CDR3 region has 15 residues. V trimming: 8 bases; J trimming: 4 bases; junction bases outside the gene matches: 12. Germline-derived CDR1 and CDR2 are MGHRA and YSYEKL. CDR3 sequence reads: CASDLTGGSFYGYTF. The CDR3 region has the DNA TGCGCCAGCGACCTTACAGGGGGTAGCTTCTATGGCTACACCTTC.

This chain connects TRBV9 to TRBJ2-2; the D is unclear. V lost 0 bases to trimming and J lost 10 bases, with 10 bases between them. The CDR3 has 13 residues. Germline CDR1 SGDLS, CDR2 YYNGEE. The CDR3 protein is CASSVGQTPELFF. Here the CDR3 DNA reads TGTGCCAGCAGCGTAGGCCAAACCCCGGAGCTGTTTTTT.

The chain links TRBV28 to TRBJ2-7, with unresolved D. The length of the CDR3 is 13 residues. The germline gives CDR1 MDHEN, CDR2 SYDVKM. V dropped 6 bases and J dropped 4 bases, with 13 bases sitting between them. CDR3 DNA: TGTGCCAGCAGCCTACTCGTGTGGTACGAGCAGTACTTC. Translated, it gives CASSLLVWYEQYF.

As regards this clone: The sample carries other DNA sequences with the same CDR3. The CDR3 bases are TGTGCCAGCAGTTACTCGGAAGGAGGGCCCTACAATGAGCAGTTCTTC. This encodes CASSYSEGGPYNEQFF. The chain carries TRBV6-5 and TRBJ2-1, with D maybe TRBD2 (6 bases). The CDR3 has 16 amino acids. V lost 0 bases to trimming and J lost 2 bases, with 11 bases between them. Germline values: CDR1 MNHEY, CDR2 SVGAGI.

The chain uses TRBV19 and TRBJ2-1; D uncertain. The V gene's germline CDR1 is LNHDA and CDR2 SQIVND (reference sequence). Trimming left V 5 bases short and J 0 bases short, with 14 bases between. The CDR3 length is 16 residues. The CDR3 here is CASSPRLSSSYNEQFF. CDR3 DNA: TGTGCCAGTAGTCCCCGACTCTCCAGCTCCTACAATGAGCAGTTCTTC.

The chain is built from TRBV5-4 and TRBJ2-7; 8 bases agree with TRBD1. J gave up 0 bases and V 6 bases, and 5 bases lay outside the gene matches. Germline V gives CDR1 SGHNT, CDR2 YYREEE (reference sequence). The CDR3 is 14 amino acids. Here the CDR3 reads CASNQGAGSYEQYF. CDR3 coding DNA: TGTGCCAGCAACCAGGGGGCTGGCTCCTACGAGCAGTACTTC. Complete variable domain (other parts from reference TRBV5-4 and TRBJ2-7): ETGVTQSPTHLIKTRGQQVTLRCSSQSGHNTVSWYQQALGQGPQFIFQYYREEENGRGNFPPRFSGLQFPNYSSELNVNALELDDSALYLCASNQGAGSYEQYFGPGTRLTVT.

The chain uses TRBV7-6 and TRBJ2-3; TRBD2 matches at 9 bases. There are 17 residues in the CDR3. Per the germline V gene, CDR1 is SGHVS and CDR2 is FNYEAQ. V gave up 4 bases and J gave up 2 bases; unmatched junction bases: 10. The CDR3, as DNA: TGTGCCAGCAGCTCGCTAGCGGGAACTATGAACACAGATACGCAGTATTTT. This encodes CASSSLAGTMNTDTQYF.

The chain couples TRBV27 to TRBJ2-2; possibly TRBD1 for D (6 bases). The CDR3 has 15 amino acids. Trimming removed 6 bases at V and 1 base at J, with 12 bases between. CDR1 is MNHEY, CDR2 SMNVEV, per germline (reference sequence). The CDR3 loop reads CASSLDRVNTGELFF. Here the CDR3 DNA reads TGTGCCAGCAGCTTGGACAGAGTGAACACCGGGGAGCTGTTTTTT.

The rearrangement uses TRBV10-2 and TRBJ2-7; D remains ambiguous. The length of the CDR3 is 11 residues. Germline V CDR1 and CDR2: WSHSY, SAAADI. Trimming left V 6 bases short and J 0 bases short, with 3 bases between. The CDR3 loop reads CASSSSYEQYF. The CDR3 nucleotides are TGCGCCAGCAGCTCCTCCTACGAGCAGTACTTC.

The chain combines TRBV4-2 with TRBJ1-1, with D possibly being TRBD1 (6 bases). In germline, CDR1 is LGHNA, CDR2 YNFKEQ. Deletions cut 6 bases from V and 0 bases from J, with 11 bases between. CDR3 length equals 14 residues. The CDR3 sequence: CASRGGAMNTEAFF. In DNA form, the CDR3 reads TGTGCCAGCAGGGGGGGGGCTATGAACACTGAAGCTTTCTTT.

This chain connects TRBV2 to TRBJ1-4, with TRBD1 identical over 12 bases. Germline assignment: CDR1 SNHLY and CDR2 FYNNEI. V lost 3 bases, J lost 3 bases, and 5 bases stayed unmatched. This CDR3 spans 17 amino acids. This CDR3 reads CASSDGTGGASNEKLFF. In DNA, the CDR3 is TGTGCCAGCAGTGATGGGACAGGGGGCGCTTCTAATGAAAAACTGTTTTTT.

The chain combines TRBV5-4 with TRBJ2-5; possible D gene TRBD2, 6 bases. V dropped 4 bases and J dropped 5 bases, with 12 bases sitting between them. This CDR3 is 13 amino acids long. CDR1 and CDR2 from the germline V gene are SGHNT and YYREEE (reference sequence). The CDR3 sequence is CASSTEGGETQYF. CDR3 bases: TGTGCCAGCAGCACGGAGGGTGGGGAGACCCAGTACTTC.

This clone was counted a few times. The V call is TRBV5-6, the J call TRBJ2-1, with TRBD1 identical over 9 bases. Per the germline V gene, CDR1 is SGHDT and CDR2 is YYEEEE. Germline trimming cut 0 bases from V and 6 bases from J; bases unmatched to any gene: 4. This CDR3 spans 15 amino acids. The DNA of the CDR3 is TGTGCCAGCAGCTTGGTGCCGACAGGGGGCAATGAGCAGTTCTTC. It codes for CASSLVPTGGNEQFF.

The rearrangement uses TRBV15 and TRBJ2-1; D not resolved. Germline V gene data show CDR1 as LNHNV and CDR2 as YYDKDF (reference sequence). The CDR3 has 16 amino acids. V gave up 3 bases and J gave up 2 bases, with 14 bases separating them. CDR3 nucleotide sequence: TGTGCCACCAGCAGGGCCAACTATGAGGCCTACAATGAGCAGTTCTTC. Its translation: CATSRANYEAYNEQFF.

In this sample, this clone turned up a few times. V and J are TRBV11-2 and TRBJ1-2; the D gene is possibly TRBD1 (6 bases). Trimming took 4 bases from V and 5 from J, leaving 8 bases between them. This CDR3 region has 12 residues. The V gene's germline CDR1 is SGHAT and CDR2 FQNNGV. In DNA form, the CDR3 reads TGTGCCAGCAGCTCGGGACATTATGGCTACACCTTC. Translating gives CASSSGHYGYTF.